This record concerns one T cell receptor beta chain sequence. Its antigen remains unknown. The PCR used 60 Vbeta and 13 Jbeta primers. Measured with immunoSEQ multiplex PCR; TCRdb has only the in-frame clones, and not every one. There are about 73,000 clones in the sample; 60% to 85% occur only once, and about an eighth lies in the top ten. These data come from a study of cytomegalovirus exposure and HLA in healthy donors. Study-wide results and caveats: There were 150 or so TCR beta chains listed as cytomegalovirus-associated.

This CDR3 spans 14 amino acids. Germline CDR1 and CDR2: MNHEY and SMNVEV (reference sequence). Trimming pared 9 bases from V and 5 bases from J, leaving 19 bases between. Material for sequencing was PBMCs. The J gene is TRBJ1-1, the V gene TRBV27; D remains unclear. This clonotype was sampled from a man in his 70s in good health and CMV-seronegative. The CDR3 loop is CASSAGPMGTEAFF. Written as DNA, the CDR3 is TGTGCCAGTAGCGCCGGTCCCATGGGGACTGAAGCTTTCTTT.